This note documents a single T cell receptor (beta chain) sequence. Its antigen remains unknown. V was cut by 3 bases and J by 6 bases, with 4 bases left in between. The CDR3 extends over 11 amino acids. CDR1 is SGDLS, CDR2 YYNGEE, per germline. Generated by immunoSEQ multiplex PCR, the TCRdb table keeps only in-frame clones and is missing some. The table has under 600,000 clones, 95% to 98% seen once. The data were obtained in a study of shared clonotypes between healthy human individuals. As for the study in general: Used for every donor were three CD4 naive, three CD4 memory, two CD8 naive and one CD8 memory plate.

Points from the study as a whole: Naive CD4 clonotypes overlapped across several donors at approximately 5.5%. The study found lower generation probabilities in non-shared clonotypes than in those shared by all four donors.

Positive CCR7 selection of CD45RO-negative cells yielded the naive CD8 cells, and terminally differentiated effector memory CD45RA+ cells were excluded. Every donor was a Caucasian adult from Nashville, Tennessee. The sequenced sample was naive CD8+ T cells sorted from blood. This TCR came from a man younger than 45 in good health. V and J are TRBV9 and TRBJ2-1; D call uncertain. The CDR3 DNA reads TGTGCCAGCAGCGGGTTCAATGAGCAGTTCTTC. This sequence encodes CASSGFNEQFF.